This TCR beta chain stems from a study of molecular identifiers for immune sequencing clone quantification. V was shortened by 0 bases and J by 1 base, with 15 bases between the two germline ends. Looked up from germline, CDR1 is LGHNA and CDR2 is YSLEER. This CDR3 region has 17 residues. One entry per CDR3 protein, called by TCRdb with MiXCR from the PCR reads. The sample holds 20,000 to 25,000 distinct CDR3 sequences, roughly 18% seen once. This clonotype is medium-sized (0.01 to 0.1%). What it recognizes is unknown. Findings and caveats of the study: In naive cells, clones above 20 RNA copies held under 1% of molecules, whereas in effector cells they held over 99%.

This TCR was recovered from a human donor in good health. Some libraries in this study had Jurkat cell RNA spiked in. V is TRBV4-3 and J is TRBJ2-5; a weak D match, TRBD2 (5 bases). Sequences were obtained from naive CD8+ T cells from blood, with Jurkat cell RNA spiked in. Subset denoted: FACS-sorted CD8+CD4-CCR7+CD45RA+ naive T cells. Here the CDR3 reads CASSQDQAGTVQETQYF. The CDR3 DNA reads as TGCGCCAGCAGCCAAGATCAGGCGGGTACTGTCCAAGAGACCCAGTACTTC.